This TCR beta chain comes out of a study of blood T cell repertoires in COVID-19. Study-wide background: Nucleic acid was either cDNA or gDNA, and it came from T cells, B-cell-depleted T cells, or PBMCs.

V lost 0 bases and J 7 bases, leaving 12 bases between the germline ends. Germline V gene sequence: CDR1 LGHDT, CDR2 YNNKEL (reference sequence). The CDR3 is 14 residues long. Per the study methods: Reference gene primers were amplified, and this amplification served to estimate nucleated cell counts. TCRdb's table, derived via immunoSEQ multiplex PCR, lists solely in-frame clones and lacks some. V, J and clone size reflect that table, while D and trimming were determined from the DNA. The sample contains 290,000 or so clones, 80% to 85% of which appear only once. Donors were grouped by their self-reported clinical history. People in the exposed group encountered a COVID-19 case within 2 weeks before entering the study.

The sequenced material came from PBMCs or T cells enriched from blood (not recorded which). The chain combines TRBV3-1 (or the pseudogene TRBV3-2) with TRBJ2-5; D perhaps matches TRBD2 (5 bases). The sequence was obtained from a middle-aged man who had been exposed to COVID-19. The CDR3 sequence is CASSQESAVGTQYF. The DNA of the CDR3 is TGTGCCAGCAGCCAAGAATCAGCGGTCGGGACCCAGTACTTC.